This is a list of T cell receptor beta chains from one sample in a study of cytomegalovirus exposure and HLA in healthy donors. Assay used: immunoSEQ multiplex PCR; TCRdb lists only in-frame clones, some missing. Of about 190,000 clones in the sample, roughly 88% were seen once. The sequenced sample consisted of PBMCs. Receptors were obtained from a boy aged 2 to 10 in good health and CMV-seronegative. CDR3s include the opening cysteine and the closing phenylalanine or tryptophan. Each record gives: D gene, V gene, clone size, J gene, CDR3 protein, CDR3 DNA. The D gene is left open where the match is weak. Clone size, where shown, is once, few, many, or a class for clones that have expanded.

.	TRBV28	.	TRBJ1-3	CASTRGSGNTIYF	TGTGCCAGCACACGGGGCTCTGGAAACACCATATATTTT
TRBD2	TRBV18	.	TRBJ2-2	CASSPRTSGKPGELFF	TGTGCCAGCTCACCACGAACTAGCGGGAAACCCGGGGAGCTGTTTTTT
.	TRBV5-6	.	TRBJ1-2	CASSLSREFYGYTF	TGTGCCAGCAGCTTGTCGAGAGAGTTCTATGGCTACACCTTC
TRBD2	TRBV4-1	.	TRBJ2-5	CASSQDRLAGGTWVQETQYF	TGCGCCAGCAGCCAAGATAGGCTAGCGGGGGGGACATGGGTCCAAGAGACCCAGTACTTC
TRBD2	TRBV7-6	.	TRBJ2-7	CASSTRLAGESEQYF	TGTGCCAGCAGCACTAGACTAGCGGGAGAAAGTGAGCAGTACTTC
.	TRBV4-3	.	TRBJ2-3	CASSQESGMGTDTQYF	TGCGCCAGCAGCCAAGAATCAGGGATGGGCACAGATACGCAGTATTTT
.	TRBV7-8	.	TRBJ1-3	CASSLLGAGSGNTIYF	TGTGCCAGCAGCCTACTGGGCGCAGGCTCTGGAAACACCATATATTTT
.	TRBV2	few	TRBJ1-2	CASSEANGLLYGYTF	TGTGCCAGCAGTGAAGCGAACGGACTCCTCTATGGCTACACCTTC
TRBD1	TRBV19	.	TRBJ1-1	CAILIRDREAFF	TGTGCCATTCTCATCCGGGACAGAGAAGCTTTCTTT
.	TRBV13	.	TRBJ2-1	CASSLSEAGSYNEQFF	TGTGCCAGCAGCTTAAGTGAAGCGGGTTCCTACAATGAGCAGTTCTTC
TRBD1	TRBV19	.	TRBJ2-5	CASAWDREETQYF	TGTGCCAGTGCGTGGGACAGGGAAGAGACCCAGTACTTC